Sequencing of this T cell receptor beta chain was carried out in a study of T-cell reconstitution after alpha-beta-depleted transplantation in children. As concerns this clonotype: Its cognate antigen is unknown.

The authors prepared the TCRbeta library with unique molecular identifiers. Each CDR3 protein is one row after TCRdb ran MiXCR on the PCR reads. Of about 490,000 distinct CDR3 sequences listed, roughly a tenth are singletons. The CDR3 length is 13 residues. Germline values: CDR1 MNHNY, CDR2 SVGAGI (reference sequence). V trimming: 7 bases; J trimming: 3 bases; junction bases outside the gene matches: 5. Overall study findings and caveats: About two months after transplant, alpha-beta T cells reportedly came from several hundred expanded graft clones. A year post-transplant, T-cell counts and diversity derived mostly from newly produced T cells. Surviving recipient T cells and thymic progenitors accounted for the high day-60 TCRbeta diversity observed in some patients.

This TCR was sampled from a child younger than 10 with inherited bone marrow failure, due to receive a stem cell transplant. Sequences were derived from PBMCs, sampled before TCRalphabeta/CD19-depleted stem cell transplant. The chain recombines TRBV6-6 with TRBJ1-2; 7 bases agree with TRBD1. CDR3 bases: TGTGCCAGCACCATACAGGGGTACTATGGCTACACCTTC. Amino acids: CASTIQGYYGYTF.